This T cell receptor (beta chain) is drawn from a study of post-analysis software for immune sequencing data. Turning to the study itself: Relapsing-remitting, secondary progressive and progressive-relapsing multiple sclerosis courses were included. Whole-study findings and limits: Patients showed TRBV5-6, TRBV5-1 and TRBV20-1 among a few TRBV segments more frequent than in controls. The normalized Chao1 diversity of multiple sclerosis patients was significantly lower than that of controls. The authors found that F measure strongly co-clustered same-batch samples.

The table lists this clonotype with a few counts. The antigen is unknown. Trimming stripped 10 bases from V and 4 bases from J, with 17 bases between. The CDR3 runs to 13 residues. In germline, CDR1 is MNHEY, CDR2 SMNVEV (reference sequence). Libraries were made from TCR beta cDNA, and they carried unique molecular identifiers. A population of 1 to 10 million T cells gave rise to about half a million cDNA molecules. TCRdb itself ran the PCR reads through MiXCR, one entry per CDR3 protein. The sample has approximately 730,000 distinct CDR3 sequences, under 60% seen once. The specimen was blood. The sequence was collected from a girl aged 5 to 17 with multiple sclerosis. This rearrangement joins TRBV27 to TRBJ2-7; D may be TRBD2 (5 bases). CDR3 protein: CATGPGVVYEQYF. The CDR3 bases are TGTGCCACCGGGCCCGGGGTTGTATACGAGCAGTACTTC.